This T cell receptor beta chain stems from a study of shared clonotypes between healthy human individuals. Profiling relied on immunoSEQ multiplex PCR, and the TCRdb table lists in-frame clones only, not all of them. The sample holds millions of clones, around 95% seen once. This clone came up a few times. This CDR3 spans 13 amino acids. The germline V gene has CDR1 SGHDT and CDR2 YYEEEE. V lost 2 bases and J lost 4, with 9 bases in between. The receptor's source is a man aged 18 to 35 in good health. The sequenced material came from naive CD4+ T cells sorted from blood. Indicated subset: CD45RA+ positively selected. The chain uses TRBV5-6 and TRBJ1-1; no reliable D call. The CDR3 bases are TGTGCCAGCAGCTTTGCAGCCGGCACTGAAGCTTTCTTT. Translated: CASSFAAGTEAFF.